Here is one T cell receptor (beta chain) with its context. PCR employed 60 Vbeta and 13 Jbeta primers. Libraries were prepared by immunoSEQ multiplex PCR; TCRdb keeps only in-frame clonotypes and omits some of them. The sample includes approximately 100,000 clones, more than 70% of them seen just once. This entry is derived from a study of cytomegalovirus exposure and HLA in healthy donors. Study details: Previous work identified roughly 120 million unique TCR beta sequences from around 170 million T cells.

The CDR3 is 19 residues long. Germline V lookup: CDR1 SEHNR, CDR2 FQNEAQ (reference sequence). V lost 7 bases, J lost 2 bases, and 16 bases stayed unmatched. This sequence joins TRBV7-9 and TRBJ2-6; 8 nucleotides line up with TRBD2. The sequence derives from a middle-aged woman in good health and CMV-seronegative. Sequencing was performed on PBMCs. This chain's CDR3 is CASTKAGDIFEAGANVLTF. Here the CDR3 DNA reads TGTGCCAGCACCAAAGCGGGAGACATCTTCGAAGCTGGGGCCAACGTCCTGACTTTC.